This TCR beta chain was found in a study of blood T cell repertoires in COVID-19. The CDR3 contains 14 residues. Germline V gene lookup returns CDR1 MNHEY and CDR2 SMNVEV (reference sequence). V trimming: 5 bases; J trimming: 2 bases; junction bases outside the gene matches: 5. Some clones are missing from TCRdb's copy, which holds only in-frame ones; the method was immunoSEQ multiplex PCR. The sample has about 67,000 clones, 60% to 80% seen once. The sequence derives from a woman aged 55-69 years with acute or convalescent COVID-19. This chain links TRBV27 with TRBJ2-7; 8 nucleotides agree with TRBD1. The sequencing input was peripheral blood. The CDR3 sequence is CASSGETGAYEQYF. CDR3 DNA sequence: TGTGCCAGCAGTGGTGAGACAGGGGCCTACGAGCAGTACTTC.